This T cell receptor (beta chain) stems from a study of blood T cell repertoires in COVID-19. Study-wide context: From T cells, B-cell-depleted T cells, or PBMCs came the material, which was cDNA or gDNA.

Unmatched junction bases numbered 6, after V lost 4 bases and J lost 1 base. Germline lookup yields CDR1 MNHEY and CDR2 SVGEGT. The CDR3 is 16 amino acids. TCRdb's copy holds only in-frame clones and misses some; the assay was immunoSEQ multiplex PCR. In the table there are 310,000 or so clones, roughly 89% of which are singletons. This chain uses TRBV6-2 or TRBV6-3 with TRBJ1-3, with 8 bases fitting TRBD1. This TCR was sampled from a woman between 18 and 30 years old who had recovered from COVID-19. The sequenced material came from PBMCs or T cells enriched from blood (not recorded which). The DNA for the CDR3 is TGTGCCAGCAGTTTCCCCGGGACAGGTTCTGGAAACACCATATATTTT. Amino acid sequence: CASSFPGTGSGNTIYF.